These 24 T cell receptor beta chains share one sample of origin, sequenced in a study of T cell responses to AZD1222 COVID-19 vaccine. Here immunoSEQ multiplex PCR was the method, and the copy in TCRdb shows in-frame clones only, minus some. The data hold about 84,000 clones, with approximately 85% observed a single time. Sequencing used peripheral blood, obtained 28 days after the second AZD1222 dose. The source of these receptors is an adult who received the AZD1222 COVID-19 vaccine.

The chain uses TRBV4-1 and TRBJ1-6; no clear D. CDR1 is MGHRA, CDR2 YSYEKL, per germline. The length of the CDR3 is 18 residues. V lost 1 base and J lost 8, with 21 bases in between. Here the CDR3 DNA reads TGCGCCAGCAGCCAAGTGGAGTACTCCGTGCTGGGTGATTCACCCCTCCACTTT. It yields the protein CASSQVEYSVLGDSPLHF.

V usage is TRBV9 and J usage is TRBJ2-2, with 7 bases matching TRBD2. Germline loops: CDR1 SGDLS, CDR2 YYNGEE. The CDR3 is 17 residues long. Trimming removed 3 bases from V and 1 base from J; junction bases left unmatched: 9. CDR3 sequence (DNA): TGTGCCAGCAGCGCCGGGAGGACCCGAGGGAACACCGGGGAGCTGTTTTTT. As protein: CASSAGRTRGNTGELFF.

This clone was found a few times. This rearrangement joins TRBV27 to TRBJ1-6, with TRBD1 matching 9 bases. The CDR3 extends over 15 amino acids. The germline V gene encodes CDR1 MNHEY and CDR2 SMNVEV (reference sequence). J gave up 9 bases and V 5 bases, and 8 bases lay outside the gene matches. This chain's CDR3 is CASSGFGQGISPLHF. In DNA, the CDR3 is TGTGCCAGCAGTGGGTTTGGACAGGGGATTTCACCCCTCCACTTT.

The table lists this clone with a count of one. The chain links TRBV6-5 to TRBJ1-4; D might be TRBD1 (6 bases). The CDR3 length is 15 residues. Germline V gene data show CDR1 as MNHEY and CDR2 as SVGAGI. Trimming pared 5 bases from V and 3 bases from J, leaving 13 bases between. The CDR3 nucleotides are TGTGCCAGCAGTACCAACAGGGTCGCTAATGAAAAACTGTTTTTT. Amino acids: CASSTNRVANEKLFF.

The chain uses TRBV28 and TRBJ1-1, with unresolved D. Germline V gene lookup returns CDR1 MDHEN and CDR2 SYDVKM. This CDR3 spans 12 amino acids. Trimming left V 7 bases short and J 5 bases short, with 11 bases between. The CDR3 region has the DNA TGTGCCAGCACCTCGACGGTGACTGAAGCTTTCTTT. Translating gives CASTSTVTEAFF.

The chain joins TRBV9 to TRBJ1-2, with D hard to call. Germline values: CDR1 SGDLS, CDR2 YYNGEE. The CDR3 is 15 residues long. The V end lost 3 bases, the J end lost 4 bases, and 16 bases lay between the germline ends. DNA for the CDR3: TGTGCCAGCAGCGGAGAGACTCCCCCGGTCTATGGCTACACCTTC. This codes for CASSGETPPVYGYTF.

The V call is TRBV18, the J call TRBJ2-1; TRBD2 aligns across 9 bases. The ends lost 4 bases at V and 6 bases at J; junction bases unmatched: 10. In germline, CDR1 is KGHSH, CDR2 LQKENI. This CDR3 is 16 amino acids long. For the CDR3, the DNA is TGTGCCAGCTCACAAAAAGCTAGCGGGGCCATCAATGAGCAGTTCTTC. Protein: CASSQKASGAINEQFF.

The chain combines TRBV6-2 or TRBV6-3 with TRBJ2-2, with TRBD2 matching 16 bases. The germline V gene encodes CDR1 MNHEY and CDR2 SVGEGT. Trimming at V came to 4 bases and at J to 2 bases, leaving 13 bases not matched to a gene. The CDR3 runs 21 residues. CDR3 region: CASSSPSGGLAGGPNTGELFF. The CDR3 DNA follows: TGTGCCAGCAGTTCTCCGTCGGGGGGACTAGCGGGAGGGCCCAACACCGGGGAGCTGTTTTTT.

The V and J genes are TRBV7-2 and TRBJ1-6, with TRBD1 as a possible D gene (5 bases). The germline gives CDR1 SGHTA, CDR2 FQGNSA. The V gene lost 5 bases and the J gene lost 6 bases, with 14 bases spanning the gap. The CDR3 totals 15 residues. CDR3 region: CASSIRGVGNSPLHF. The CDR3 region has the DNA TGTGCCAGCAGCATCCGGGGGGTCGGTAATTCACCCCTCCACTTT. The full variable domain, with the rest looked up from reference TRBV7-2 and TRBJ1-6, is GAGVSQSPSNKVTEKGKDVELRCDPISGHTALYWYRQSLGQGLEFLIYFQGNSAPDKSGLPSDRFSAERTGGSVSTLTIQRTQQEDSAVYLCASSIRGVGNSPLHFGNGTRLTVT.

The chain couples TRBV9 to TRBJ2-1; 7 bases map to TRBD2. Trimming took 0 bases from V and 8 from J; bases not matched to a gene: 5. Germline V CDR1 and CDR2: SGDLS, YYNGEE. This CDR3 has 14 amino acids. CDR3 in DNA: TGTGCCAGCAGCGTAGGCGGGAGCCTTTATGAGCAGTTCTTC. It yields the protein CASSVGGSLYEQFF.

The CDR3 coding sequence is TGTGCCAGCACCCCGGCCTGGAGCTACGAGCAGTACTTC. Encoded protein: CASTPAWSYEQYF. The chain has TRBV12-3 or TRBV12-4 and TRBJ2-7, with unresolved D. The CDR3 covers 13 residues. V was pared by 7 bases and J by 3 bases, with 13 bases between.

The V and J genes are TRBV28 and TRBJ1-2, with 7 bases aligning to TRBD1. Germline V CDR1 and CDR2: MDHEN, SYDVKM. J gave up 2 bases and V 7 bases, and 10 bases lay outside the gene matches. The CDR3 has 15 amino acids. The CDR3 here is CASNPQGKGNYGYTF. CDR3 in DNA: TGTGCCAGCAACCCACAGGGGAAGGGAAACTATGGCTACACCTTC.

Written as DNA, the CDR3 is TGTGCCAGCAGTTTTACGGGGAACTATGGCTACACCTTC. This translates into CASSFTGNYGYTF. This chain joins TRBV27 and TRBJ1-2; no firm D call. Trimming took 3 bases from V and 2 from J, leaving 7 bases between them. This CDR3 has 13 residues. Germline CDR1 reads MNHEY; CDR2 reads SMNVEV (reference sequence).

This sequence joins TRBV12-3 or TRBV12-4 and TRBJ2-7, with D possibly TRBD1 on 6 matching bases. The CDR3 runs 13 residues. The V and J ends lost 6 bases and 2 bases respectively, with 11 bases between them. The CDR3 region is CASRKGVTYEQYF. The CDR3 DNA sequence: TGTGCCAGCAGGAAGGGGGTAACCTACGAGCAGTACTTC.

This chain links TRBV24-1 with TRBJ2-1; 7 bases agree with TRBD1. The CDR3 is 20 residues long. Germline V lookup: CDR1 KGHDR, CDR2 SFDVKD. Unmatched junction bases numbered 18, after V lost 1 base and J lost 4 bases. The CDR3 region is CATSDLVSRPTGDNYNEQFF. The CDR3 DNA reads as TGTGCCACCAGTGATTTAGTTAGCCGGCCCACAGGGGACAATTACAATGAGCAGTTCTTC.

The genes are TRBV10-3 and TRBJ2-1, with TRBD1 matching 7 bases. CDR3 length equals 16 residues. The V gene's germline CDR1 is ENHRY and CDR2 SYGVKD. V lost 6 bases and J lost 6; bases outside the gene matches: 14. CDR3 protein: CAISEAETGPSNEQFF. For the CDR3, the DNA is TGTGCCATCAGCGAAGCTGAGACAGGGCCATCCAATGAGCAGTTCTTC.

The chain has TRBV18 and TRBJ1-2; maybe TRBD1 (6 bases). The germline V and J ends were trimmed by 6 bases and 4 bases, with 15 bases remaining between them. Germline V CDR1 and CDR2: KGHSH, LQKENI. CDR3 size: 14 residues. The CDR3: CASSLDRTLYGYTF. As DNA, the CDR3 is TGTGCCAGCTCCCTAGACAGGACCCTCTATGGCTACACCTTC.

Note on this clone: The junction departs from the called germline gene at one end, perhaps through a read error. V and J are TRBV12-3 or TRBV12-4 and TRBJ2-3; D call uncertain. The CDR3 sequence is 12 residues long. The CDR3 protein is CASTLNTDTQYF. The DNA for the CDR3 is TGTGCCAGCACTTTAAACACAGATACGCAGTATTTT.

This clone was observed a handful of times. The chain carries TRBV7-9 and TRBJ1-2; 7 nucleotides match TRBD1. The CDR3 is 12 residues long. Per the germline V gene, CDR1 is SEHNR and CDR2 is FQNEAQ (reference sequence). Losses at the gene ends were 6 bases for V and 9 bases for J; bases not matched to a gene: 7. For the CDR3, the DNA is TGTGCCAGCAGACTACAGGGGTTTAGCTACACCTTC. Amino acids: CASRLQGFSYTF.

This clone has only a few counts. CDR3 sequence reads: CASRNTGLETQYF. CDR3 coding DNA: TGTGCCAGCAGAAACACAGGGTTGGAGACCCAGTACTTC. The rearrangement uses TRBV12-3 or TRBV12-4 and TRBJ2-5; possibly TRBD1 for D (6 bases). Trimming pared 6 bases from V and 5 bases from J, leaving 13 bases between. This CDR3 has 13 residues.

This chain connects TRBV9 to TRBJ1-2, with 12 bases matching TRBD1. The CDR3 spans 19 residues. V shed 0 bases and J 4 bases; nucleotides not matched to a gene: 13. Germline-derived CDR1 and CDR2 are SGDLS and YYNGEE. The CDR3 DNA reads TGTGCCAGCAGCGTAGTCTCGGGACAGGGGGCGCGGGGCCTCTATGGCTACACCTTC. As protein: CASSVVSGQGARGLYGYTF.

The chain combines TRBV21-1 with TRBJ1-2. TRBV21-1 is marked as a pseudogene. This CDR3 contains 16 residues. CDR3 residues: CASSKGEGEMICGYTF. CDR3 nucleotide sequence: TGTGCCAGCAGCAAGGGAGAAGGGGAAATGATCTGTGGCTACACCTTC.

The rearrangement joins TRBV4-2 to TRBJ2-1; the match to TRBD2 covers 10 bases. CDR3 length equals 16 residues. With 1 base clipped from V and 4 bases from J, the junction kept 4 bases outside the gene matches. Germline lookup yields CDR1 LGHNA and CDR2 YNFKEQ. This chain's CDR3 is CASSQALAGVYNEQFF. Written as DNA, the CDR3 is TGTGCCAGCAGCCAAGCCCTAGCGGGAGTATACAATGAGCAGTTCTTC.

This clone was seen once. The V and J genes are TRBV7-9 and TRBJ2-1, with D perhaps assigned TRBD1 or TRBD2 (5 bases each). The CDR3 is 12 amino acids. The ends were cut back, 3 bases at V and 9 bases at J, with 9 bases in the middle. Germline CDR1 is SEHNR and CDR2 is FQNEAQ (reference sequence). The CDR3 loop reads CASSFRDLEQFF. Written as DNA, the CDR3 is TGTGCCAGCAGCTTTCGGGACCTTGAGCAGTTCTTC.